Included here is one T cell receptor beta chain sequence, with context. A much bigger clone sits one base away, suggesting this may be a read error. At the DNA level, this CDR3 is encoded by other sequences in the same sample as well. TCRdb's table, derived via immunoSEQ multiplex PCR, lists solely in-frame clones and lacks some. Of over 95,000 clones in the sample, approximately 89% were seen once. These data belong to a study of blood T cell repertoires in COVID-19. In germline, CDR1 is SEHNR, CDR2 FQNEAQ (reference sequence). The CDR3 consists of 13 residues. Sequencing was carried out using peripheral blood. This clonotype was sampled from a woman between 55 and 75 years old with COVID-19, enrolled during active disease. The V and J genes are TRBV7-9 and TRBJ1-1, with D maybe TRBD1 (6 bases). This CDR3 reads CASSLGQHTEAFF. The CDR3 bases are TGTGCCAGCAGTTTAGGACAGCACACTGAAGCTTTCTTT.